The 29 T cell receptor beta chains reported below all come from one sample, sequenced in a study of blood T cell repertoires in COVID-19. Sequenced by immunoSEQ multiplex PCR; TCRdb stores in-frame clones only, minus some. Of 190,000 or so clones in the sample, roughly 83% were seen once. The sequenced sample was PBMCs or T cells enriched from blood (not recorded which). The receptors stem from a woman in her 30s who had recovered from COVID-19.

The V call is TRBV9, the J call TRBJ1-4, with 9 nucleotides matching TRBD1. CDR3 length equals 15 residues. The V gene's germline CDR1 is SGDLS and CDR2 YYNGEE. V shed 2 bases and J 2 bases; nucleotides not matched to a gene: 1. In DNA, the CDR3 is TGTGCCAGCAGCGTCGGACAGGGGACTAATGAAAAACTGTTTTTT. Its translation: CASSVGQGTNEKLFF. The full variable domain, with the rest looked up from reference TRBV9 and TRBJ1-4, is DSGVTQTPKHLITATGQRVTLRCSPRSGDLSVYWYQQSLDQGLQFLIQYYNGEERAKGNILERFSAQQFPDLHSELNLSSLELGDSALYFCASSVGQGTNEKLFFGSGTQLSVL.

The chain joins TRBV24-1 to TRBJ2-3; 12 nucleotides align to TRBD2. Looked up from germline, CDR1 is KGHDR and CDR2 is SFDVKD. The CDR3 runs to 20 residues. V gave up 1 base and J gave up 4 bases; unmatched junction bases: 14. The DNA for the CDR3 is TGTGCCACCAGTGATTTTCTAGCGGGAGGGCCTATCGATAGGGCAGATACGCAGTATTTT. Protein product: CATSDFLAGGPIDRADTQYF.

This clone occurred once. This sequence joins TRBV11-2 and TRBJ2-2; 8 bases map to TRBD2. V lost 5 bases, J lost 6 bases, and 11 bases stayed unmatched. The CDR3 consists of 16 residues. Germline V lookup: CDR1 SGHAT, CDR2 FQNNGV. The CDR3 protein is CASSPLSGGRAGELFF. CDR3 DNA sequence: TGTGCCAGCAGCCCCTTGTCGGGAGGGCGGGCCGGGGAGCTGTTTTTT.

The rearrangement joins TRBV6-1 to TRBJ1-2; D uncertain. The CDR3 runs to 14 residues. Germline loops: CDR1 MNHNS, CDR2 SASEGT. Trimming took off 2 bases at V and 0 bases at J, with 7 bases between the two ends. The CDR3 loop reads CASSETGANYGYTF. CDR3 nucleotide sequence: TGTGCCAGCAGTGAAACGGGAGCTAACTATGGCTACACCTTC.

The rearrangement joins TRBV29-1 to TRBJ2-3, with 7 positions matching TRBD2. Per the germline V gene, CDR1 is SQVTM and CDR2 is ANQGSEA. This CDR3 has 15 amino acids. The J segment lost 2 bases and the V segment lost 6 bases, leaving 11 bases of the junction unmatched. CDR3 DNA: TGCAGCGTGACTACCGGGACTACGCACACAGATACGCAGTATTTT. It specifies CSVTTGTTHTDTQYF.

This clone occurred a few times. The J gene is TRBJ2-1, the V gene TRBV7-2; 8 bases map to TRBD1. With V trimmed by 8 bases and J by 7 bases, 13 bases remained unmatched. Germline CDR1 SGHTA, CDR2 FQGNSA. This CDR3 has 15 amino acids. CDR3 nucleotide sequence: TGTGCCAGCGCGATGACCGCTGGACAGGGAAATGAGCAGTTCTTC. Amino acids: CASAMTAGQGNEQFF.

The chain is built from TRBV4-1 and TRBJ1-4; unclear D gene. V was cut by 1 base and J by 5 bases, with 11 bases left in between. CDR3 length: 15 residues. CDR1 and CDR2 (germline): MGHRA, YSYEKL. The CDR3 protein is CASSQGGGSNEKLFF. CDR3 DNA sequence: TGCGCCAGCAGCCAAGGCGGAGGGTCAAATGAAAAACTGTTTTTT.

The genes are TRBV7-6 and TRBJ2-3; 9 bases match TRBD2. The CDR3 extends over 16 amino acids. V trimming: 3 bases; J trimming: 5 bases; junction bases outside the gene matches: 9. The germline CDR1 and CDR2 sequences are SGHVS and FNYEAQ. In DNA, the CDR3 is TGTGCCAGCAGCTTGGATGGCGGGAGGGTTGGAGATACGCAGTATTTT. Its translation is CASSLDGGRVGDTQYF.

The V and J genes are TRBV4-1 and TRBJ1-1; D is ambiguous. The V gene's germline CDR1 is MGHRA and CDR2 YSYEKL. This CDR3 region has 15 residues. The V gene lost 0 bases and the J gene lost 2 bases, with 10 bases spanning the gap. This CDR3 is CASSQDFRSNTEAFF. The CDR3 bases are TGCGCCAGCAGCCAAGATTTTCGGTCCAACACTGAAGCTTTCTTT.

The chain combines TRBV29-1 with TRBJ2-7; D may be TRBD2 (6 bases). The CDR3 has 12 residues. The ends were cut back, 4 bases at V and 2 bases at J, with 9 bases in the middle. CDR1 SQVTM and CDR2 ANQGSEA come from the germline V gene. The CDR3 is CSVGSGAYEQYF. CDR3 DNA: TGCAGCGTTGGTAGCGGAGCCTACGAGCAGTACTTC.

The chain uses TRBV9 and TRBJ2-6; 10 nucleotides agree with TRBD1. The ends lost 1 base at V and 4 bases at J; junction bases unmatched: 11. The germline V gene encodes CDR1 SGDLS and CDR2 YYNGEE. The CDR3 consists of 19 residues. The CDR3 coding sequence is TGTGCCAGCAGCGTACTTCCCGGGGACAGGGGTGTAGGGGCCAACGTCCTGACTTTC. It encodes CASSVLPGDRGVGANVLTF.

This chain links TRBV15 with TRBJ2-1; 7 nucleotides match TRBD2. The junction had 12 bases not matched to a gene; V was cut back by 0 bases and J by 7 bases. Germline V gene data show CDR1 as LNHNV and CDR2 as YYDKDF (reference sequence). The CDR3 runs 17 residues. In nucleotides, the CDR3 is TGTGCCACCAGCAGAGATTTAGGGCTAGCGGTAAGGAATGAGCAGTTCTTC. It codes for CATSRDLGLAVRNEQFF.

The chain carries TRBV5-1 and TRBJ1-1; 7 bases align to TRBD1. Trimming at V came to 4 bases and at J to 2 bases, leaving 8 bases not matched to a gene. CDR3 length: 15 amino acids. Germline CDR1 and CDR2: SGHRS and YFSETQ. The CDR3 region is CASSTYRGGNTEAFF. The CDR3 DNA follows: TGCGCCAGCAGCACGTACAGGGGTGGTAACACTGAAGCTTTCTTT.

The chain is built from TRBV12-3 or TRBV12-4 and TRBJ2-1; D might be TRBD2 (5 bases). The CDR3 length is 11 residues. The V gene lost 5 bases and the J gene lost 7 bases, with 6 bases spanning the gap. The CDR3 protein is CASSTGNEQFF. In DNA form, the CDR3 reads TGTGCCAGCAGTACGGGGAATGAGCAGTTCTTC.

V and J are TRBV7-6 and TRBJ1-3; no definite D call. V was cut by 5 bases and J by 0 bases, with 14 bases left in between. CDR3 size: 16 residues. Germline CDR1 and CDR2: SGHVS and FNYEAQ. The CDR3 nucleotides read TGTGCCAGCAGCCCGCTCCCACCCTACTCTGGAAACACCATATATTTT. Its translation: CASSPLPPYSGNTIYF.

The rearrangement joins TRBV28 to TRBJ1-2, with 7 bases aligning to TRBD1. V lost 6 bases, J lost 4 bases, and 5 bases stayed unmatched. Germline assignment: CDR1 MDHEN and CDR2 SYDVKM. The CDR3 covers 13 residues. CDR3 protein: CASSQGESYGYTF. The CDR3 DNA sequence: TGTGCCAGCAGCCAGGGGGAATCCTATGGCTACACCTTC.

This rearrangement joins TRBV7-9 to TRBJ1-1; 7 positions agree with TRBD1. V gave up 5 bases and J gave up 4 bases; unmatched junction bases: 16. Germline-derived CDR1 and CDR2 are SEHNR and FQNEAQ (reference sequence). This CDR3 comprises 17 residues. Here the CDR3 reads CASSRLLGGGMGTEAFF. DNA of the CDR3: TGTGCCAGCAGCCGATTGCTAGGGGGCGGTATGGGCACTGAAGCTTTCTTT. The whole variable domain, filled in from reference TRBV7-9 and TRBJ1-1, reads DTGVSQNPRHKITKRGQNVTFRCDPISEHNRLYWYRQTLGQGPEFLTYFQNEAQLEKSRLLSDRFSAERPKGSFSTLEIQRTEQGDSAMYLCASSRLLGGGMGTEAFFGQGTRLTVV.

This rearrangement joins TRBV28 to TRBJ2-1, with 7 positions matching TRBD1. The germline gives CDR1 MDHEN, CDR2 SYDVKM. The CDR3 runs to 14 residues. J was trimmed by 10 bases and V by 5 bases; bases with no gene match: 11. The CDR3: CASSPPRQGGEQFF. In DNA form, the CDR3 reads TGTGCCAGCAGTCCCCCTCGACAGGGCGGGGAGCAGTTCTTC.

The chain is built from TRBV6-5 and TRBJ2-3, with 8 nucleotides matching TRBD1. CDR1 is MNHEY and CDR2 is SVGAGI in the germline V gene. The CDR3 runs 15 residues. Trimming took 7 bases from V and 5 from J; bases not matched to a gene: 11. Here the CDR3 reads CASKVGRQGLDTQYF. The CDR3 DNA sequence: TGTGCCAGCAAGGTGGGCCGACAGGGGTTAGATACGCAGTATTTT.

The chain combines TRBV27 with TRBJ2-1; D is perhaps TRBD2 (7 bases). Germline CDR1 MNHEY, CDR2 SMNVEV (reference sequence). The ends were cut back, 1 base at V and 14 bases at J, with 15 bases in the middle. This CDR3 region has 13 residues. The CDR3 protein is CASSLFGEGGEFF. The CDR3 DNA is TGTGCCAGCAGTTTATTCGGGGAGGGGGGGGAGTTCTTC.

In its sample, this clone was seen a few times. This chain connects TRBV3-1 (or the pseudogene TRBV3-2) to TRBJ1-2; D is possibly TRBD1 (6 bases). The V gene lost 7 bases and the J gene lost 0 bases, with 18 bases spanning the gap. The CDR3 covers 16 residues. Germline V lookup: CDR1 LGHDT, CDR2 YNNKEL (reference sequence). CDR3 in amino acids: CASTSLQGPANYGYTF. The CDR3 DNA reads as TGTGCCAGCACCAGTTTACAGGGCCCCGCTAACTATGGCTACACCTTC.

In the case of this clone: This specimen includes other DNA sequences encoding the same CDR3. This chain links TRBV5-1 with TRBJ2-1; 11 nucleotides align to TRBD2. The germline CDR1 and CDR2 sequences are SGHRS and YFSETQ. The CDR3 loop spans 15 amino acids. V was clipped by 1 base and J by 7 bases; unmatched bases: 4. The CDR3 DNA reads TGCGCCAGCAGCTTGTCTAGCGGGAGGATTAATGAGCAGTTCTTC. Its translation is CASSLSSGRINEQFF.

V and J are TRBV5-1 and TRBJ1-2; D gene unclear. The CDR3 totals 13 residues. V lost 4 bases, J lost 5 bases, and 12 bases lay in between. Germline-derived CDR1 and CDR2 are SGHRS and YFSETQ. The CDR3 spells CASSVQQDYGYTF. The CDR3 DNA reads TGCGCCAGCAGCGTCCAGCAGGATTATGGCTACACCTTC.

The V and J genes are TRBV19 and TRBJ2-1; D not certain. Germline V CDR1 and CDR2: LNHDA, SQIVND (reference sequence). This CDR3 has 15 residues. V gave up 4 bases and J gave up 8 bases, with 18 bases separating them. CDR3 sequence: CASSTSDWVSDEQFF. CDR3 DNA: TGTGCCAGTAGTACCTCCGACTGGGTGTCGGATGAGCAGTTCTTC.

CDR3 region: CASSLPDRDTQYF. The CDR3 DNA reads TGTGCCAGCAGCCTCCCTGACAGGGACACGCAGTATTTT. The genes are TRBV7-9 and TRBJ2-3; 7 bases align to TRBD1. V shed 5 bases and J 9 bases; nucleotides not matched to a gene: 8. This CDR3 has 13 amino acids. Per the germline V gene, CDR1 is SEHNR and CDR2 is FQNEAQ (reference sequence).

The V and J genes are TRBV28 and TRBJ2-5, with 7 bases fitting TRBD2. V lost 4 bases, J lost 1 base, and 3 bases stayed unmatched. Germline V gives CDR1 MDHEN, CDR2 SYDVKM. This CDR3 has 14 residues. In DNA, the CDR3 is TGTGCCAGCAGTTCTAGCGGAACCCAAGAGACCCAGTACTTC. Its protein is CASSSSGTQETQYF.

This chain joins TRBV19 and TRBJ2-7, with D possibly matching TRBD1 (6 bases). The germline V gene encodes CDR1 LNHDA and CDR2 SQIVND (reference sequence). The CDR3 totals 15 residues. V was clipped by 3 bases and J by 2 bases, with 14 bases between them. The CDR3 spells CASSIWGTLTYEQYF. In DNA form, the CDR3 reads TGTGCCAGTAGTATCTGGGGGACACTTACCTACGAGCAGTACTTC.

This sequence joins TRBV4-1 and TRBJ2-4, with a tentative D call TRBD2 (6 bases). This CDR3 contains 17 residues. With 2 bases removed from V and 0 bases from J, the gap between germline ends came to 14 bases. Germline V CDR1 and CDR2: MGHRA, YSYEKL. CDR3 in amino acids: CASSQSPGVLAKNIQYF. Written as DNA, the CDR3 is TGCGCCAGCAGCCAATCTCCGGGAGTACTAGCCAAAAACATTCAGTACTTC.

The chain couples TRBV4-2 to TRBJ2-3; the D is unclear. Germline V gene data show CDR1 as LGHNA and CDR2 as YNFKEQ. Trimming took off 0 bases at V and 5 bases at J, with 9 bases between the two ends. This CDR3 comprises 14 residues. The CDR3 loop reads CASSQDRNGDTQYF. CDR3 nucleotide sequence: TGTGCCAGCAGCCAAGATCGTAACGGAGATACGCAGTATTTT.